These 2 T cell receptor beta chains came from one sample sequenced in a study of shared clonotypes between healthy human individuals (dated by TCRdb to 2020 to 2021). CD8 naive samples were CD45RO-negative cells positively selected for CCR7, giving a CD45RA+CCR7+ population that excluded TemRA cells. The receptor library was made with the immunoSEQ multiplex PCR assay. In its TCRdb copy, this immuneACCESS table keeps in-frame sequences only and misses some clones. Where compared with another copy, unresolved V genes explain less than half of these, and the others have no known cause. In this sample the table shows over 750,000 clones, roughly 96% of which occur a single time. Under 0.3% of the sample is held by the ten biggest clonotypes. Input material: naive CD8+ T cells sorted from blood. Per the publication, the cell subset or site label means: CD45RA+CCR7+. Receptors originate from a man under 40 in good health.

The rearrangement links TRBV5-4 to TRBJ2-1, with D uncertain. The V and J ends lost 4 bases and 0 bases respectively, with 8 bases between them. The CDR3 is 14 amino acids. CDR1 is SGHNT and CDR2 is YYREEE in the germline V gene (reference sequence). The CDR3 sequence is CASSGRGSYNEQFF. The CDR3, as DNA: TGTGCCAGCAGCGGCCGAGGCTCCTACAATGAGCAGTTCTTC.

The chain couples TRBV29-1 to TRBJ2-3, with TRBD2 matching 8 bases. The CDR3 is 16 amino acids. V dropped 0 bases and J dropped 1; count of bases not matched to a gene: 6. Germline loops: CDR1 SQVTM, CDR2 ANQGSEA. The CDR3 coding sequence is TGCAGCGTTGAAGAACCAAGCGGGAGCGGCACAGATACGCAGTATTTT. Translated, it gives CSVEEPSGSGTDTQYF.